This T cell receptor (beta chain) was identified in a study of post-analysis software for immune sequencing data. Looking at the study overall: Included among the disease courses, which were recorded for the cohort, were relapsing-remitting, secondary progressive and progressive-relapsing multiple sclerosis. Findings and limits, study-wide: Controls' normalized Chao1 diversity significantly exceeded that of multiple sclerosis patients.

The TCR beta cDNA libraries contained unique molecular identifiers. The authors obtained 400,000 to 600,000 cDNA molecules from roughly 1.1 to 9.2 million T cells. TCRdb independently ran MiXCR on the PCR reads; one entry per CDR3 protein. The table lists roughly 430,000 distinct CDR3 sequences, roughly 38% of them singletons. This clonotype has more than one count but fewer than ten. Its target is unknown. The sample comprised blood. This TCR was sampled from a girl aged 2 to 10 with multiple sclerosis.

The CDR3 DNA reads TGCGCCAGCAGCTTGGACTACCCCTACAATGAGCAGTTCTTC. Translating gives CASSLDYPYNEQFF. This chain links TRBV5-1 with TRBJ2-1, with no clear D. This CDR3 is built from 14 residues. Germline loops: CDR1 SGHRS, CDR2 YFSETQ. Trimming took 0 bases from V and 2 from J, leaving 6 bases between them.